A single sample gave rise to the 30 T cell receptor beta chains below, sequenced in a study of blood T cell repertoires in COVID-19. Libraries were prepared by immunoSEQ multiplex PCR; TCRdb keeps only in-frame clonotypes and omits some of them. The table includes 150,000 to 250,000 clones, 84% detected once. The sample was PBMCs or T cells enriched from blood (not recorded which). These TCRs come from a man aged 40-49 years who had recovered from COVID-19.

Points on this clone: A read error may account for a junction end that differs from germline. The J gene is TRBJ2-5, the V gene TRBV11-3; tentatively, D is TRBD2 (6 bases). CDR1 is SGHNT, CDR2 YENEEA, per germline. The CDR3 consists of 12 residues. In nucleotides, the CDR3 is TGTGCCAGCAGTTTAGATCGCGGGGCCCAGTACTTC. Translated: CASSLDRGAQYF.

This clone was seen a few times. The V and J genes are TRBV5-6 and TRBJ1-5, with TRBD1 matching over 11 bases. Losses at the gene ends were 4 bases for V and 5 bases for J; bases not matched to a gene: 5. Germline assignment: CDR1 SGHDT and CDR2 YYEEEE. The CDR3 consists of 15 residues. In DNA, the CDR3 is TGTGCCAGCAGCGTCCGGGACAGGGGGGATCAGCCCCAGCATTTT. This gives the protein CASSVRDRGDQPQHF.

This CDR3 reads CASSSGQVSSSYEQYF. In nucleotides, the CDR3 is TGTGCCAGCAGCTCCGGACAGGTCTCGAGCTCCTACGAGCAGTACTTC. The rearrangement links TRBV11-2 to TRBJ2-7; 7 bases line up with TRBD1. With V trimmed by 4 bases and J by 0 bases, 9 bases remained unmatched. CDR3 length: 16 amino acids. CDR1 SGHAT and CDR2 FQNNGV come from the germline V gene. Combining the CDR3 with reference TRBV11-2 and TRBJ2-7 gives the whole variable domain EAGVAQSPRYKIIEKRQSVAFWCNPISGHATLYWYQQILGQGPKLLIQFQNNGVVDDSQLPKDRFSAERLKGVDSTLKIQPAKLEDSAVYLCASSSGQVSSSYEQYFGPGTRLTVT.

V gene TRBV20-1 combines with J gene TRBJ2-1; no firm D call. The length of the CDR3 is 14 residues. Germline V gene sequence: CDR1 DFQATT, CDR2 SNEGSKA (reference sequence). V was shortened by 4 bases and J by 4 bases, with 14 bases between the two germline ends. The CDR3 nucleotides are TGCAGTGCTATTGATAACCTCCGGTACAATGAGCAGTTCTTC. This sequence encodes CSAIDNLRYNEQFF.

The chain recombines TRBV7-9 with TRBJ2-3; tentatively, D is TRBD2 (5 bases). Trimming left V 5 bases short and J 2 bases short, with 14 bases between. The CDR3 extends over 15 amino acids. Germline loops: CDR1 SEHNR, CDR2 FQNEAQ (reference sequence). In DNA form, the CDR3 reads TGTGCCAGCAGCCTGAGCCCGGGATCCACAGATACGCAGTATTTT. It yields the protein CASSLSPGSTDTQYF.

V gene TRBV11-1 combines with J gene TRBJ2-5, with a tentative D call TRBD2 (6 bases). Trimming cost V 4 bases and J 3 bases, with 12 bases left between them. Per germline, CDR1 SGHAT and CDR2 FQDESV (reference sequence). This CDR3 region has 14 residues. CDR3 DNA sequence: TGTGCCAGCAGCTACGCGGGGATCGAAGAGACCCAGTACTTC. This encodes CASSYAGIEETQYF. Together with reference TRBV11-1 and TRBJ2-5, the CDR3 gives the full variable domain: EAEVAQSPRYKITEKSQAVAFWCDPISGHATLYWYRQILGQGPELLVQFQDESVVDDSQLPKDRFSAERLKGVDSTLKIQPAELGDSAMYLCASSYAGIEETQYFGPGTRLLVL.

The CDR3 reads CASSLERVEAFF. The CDR3 DNA sequence: TGTGCCAGCAGCCTGGAGCGAGTTGAAGCTTTCTTT. This chain links TRBV12-3 or TRBV12-4 with TRBJ1-1; D gene ambiguous. CDR3 length: 12 residues. V was pared by 6 bases and J by 7 bases, with 12 bases between.

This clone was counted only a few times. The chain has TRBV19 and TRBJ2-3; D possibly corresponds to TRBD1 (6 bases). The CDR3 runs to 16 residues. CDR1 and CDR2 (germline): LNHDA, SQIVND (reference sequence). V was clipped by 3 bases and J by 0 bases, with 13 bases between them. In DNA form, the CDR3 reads TGTGCCAGTAGTATCGCAGGGGATACTAGCACAGATACGCAGTATTTT. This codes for CASSIAGDTSTDTQYF. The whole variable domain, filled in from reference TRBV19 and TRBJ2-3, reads DGGITQSPKYLFRKEGQNVTLSCEQNLNHDAMYWYRQDPGQGLRLIYYSQIVNDFQKGDIAEGYSVSREKKESFPLTVTSAQKNPTAFYLCASSIAGDTSTDTQYFGPGTRLTVL.

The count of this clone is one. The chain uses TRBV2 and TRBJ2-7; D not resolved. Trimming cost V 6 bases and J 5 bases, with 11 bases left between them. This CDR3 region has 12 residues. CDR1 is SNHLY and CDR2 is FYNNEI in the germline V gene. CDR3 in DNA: TGTGCCAGCAGCTCTCTTGTTAACGAGCAGTACTTC. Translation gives CASSSLVNEQYF.

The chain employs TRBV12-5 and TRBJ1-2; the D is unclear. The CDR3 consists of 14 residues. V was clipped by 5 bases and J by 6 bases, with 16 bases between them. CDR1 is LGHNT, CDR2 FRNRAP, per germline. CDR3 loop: CASGPAPGLNGYTF. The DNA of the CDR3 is TGTGCTAGTGGTCCGGCACCGGGGTTGAATGGCTACACCTTC.

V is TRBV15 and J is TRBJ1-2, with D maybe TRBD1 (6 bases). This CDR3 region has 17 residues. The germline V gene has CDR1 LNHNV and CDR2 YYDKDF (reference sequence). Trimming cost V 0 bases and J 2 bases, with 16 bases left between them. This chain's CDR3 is CATSRDPTGKANYGYTF. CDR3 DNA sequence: TGTGCCACCAGCAGAGATCCAACAGGGAAAGCCAACTATGGCTACACCTTC. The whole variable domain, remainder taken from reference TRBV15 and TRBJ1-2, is DAMVIQNPRYQVTQFGKPVTLSCSQTLNHNVMYWYQQKSSQAPKLLFHYYDKDFNNEADTPDNFQSRRPNTSFCFLDIRSPGLGDTAMYLCATSRDPTGKANYGYTFGSGTRLTVV.

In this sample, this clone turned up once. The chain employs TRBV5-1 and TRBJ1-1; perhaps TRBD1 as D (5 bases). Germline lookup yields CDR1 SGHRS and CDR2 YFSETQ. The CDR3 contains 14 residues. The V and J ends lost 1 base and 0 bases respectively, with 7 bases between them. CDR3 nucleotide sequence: TGCGCCAGCAGCTTGTCAGGGTTGAACACTGAAGCTTTCTTT. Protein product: CASSLSGLNTEAFF.

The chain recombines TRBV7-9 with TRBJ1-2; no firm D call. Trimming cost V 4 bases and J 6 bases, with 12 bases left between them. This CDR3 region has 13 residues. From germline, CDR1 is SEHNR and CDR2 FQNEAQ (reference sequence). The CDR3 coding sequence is TGTGCCAGCAGCTACTGGGGAGATAATGGCTACACCTTC. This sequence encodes CASSYWGDNGYTF.

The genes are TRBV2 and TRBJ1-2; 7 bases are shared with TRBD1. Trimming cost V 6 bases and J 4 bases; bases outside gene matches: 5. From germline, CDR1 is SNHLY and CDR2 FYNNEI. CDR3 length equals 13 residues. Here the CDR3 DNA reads TGTGCCAGCAGCGACAGGGACCCCTATGGCTACACCTTC. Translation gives CASSDRDPYGYTF.

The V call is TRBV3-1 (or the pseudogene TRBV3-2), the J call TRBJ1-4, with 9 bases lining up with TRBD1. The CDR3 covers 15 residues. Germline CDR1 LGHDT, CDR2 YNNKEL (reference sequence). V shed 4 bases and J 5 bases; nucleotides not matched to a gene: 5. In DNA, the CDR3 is TGTGCCAGCAGCCCCCTCGACAGGGGGAATGAAAAACTGTTTTTT. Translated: CASSPLDRGNEKLFF.

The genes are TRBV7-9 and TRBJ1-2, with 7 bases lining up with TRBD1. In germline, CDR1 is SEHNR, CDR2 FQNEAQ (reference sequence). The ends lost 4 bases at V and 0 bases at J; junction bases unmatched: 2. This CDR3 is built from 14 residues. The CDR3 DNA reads TGTGCCAGCAGCTCAGGGGGATCTAACTATGGCTACACCTTC. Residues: CASSSGGSNYGYTF. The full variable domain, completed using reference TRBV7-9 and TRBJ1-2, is DTGVSQNPRHKITKRGQNVTFRCDPISEHNRLYWYRQTLGQGPEFLTYFQNEAQLEKSRLLSDRFSAERPKGSFSTLEIQRTEQGDSAMYLCASSSGGSNYGYTFGSGTRLTVV.

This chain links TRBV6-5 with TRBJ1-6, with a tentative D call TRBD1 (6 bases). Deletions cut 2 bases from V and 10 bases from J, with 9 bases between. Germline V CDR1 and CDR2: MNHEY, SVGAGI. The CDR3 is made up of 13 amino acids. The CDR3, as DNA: TGTGCCAGCAGTTACGAGGGGGACTCACCCCTCCACTTT. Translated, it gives CASSYEGDSPLHF.

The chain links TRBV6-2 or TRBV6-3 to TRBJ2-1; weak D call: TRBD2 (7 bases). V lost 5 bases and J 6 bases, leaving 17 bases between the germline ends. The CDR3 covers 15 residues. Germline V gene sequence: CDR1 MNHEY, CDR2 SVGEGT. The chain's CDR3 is CASSTQGGGPNEQFF. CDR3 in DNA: TGTGCCAGCAGTACCCAAGGGGGGGGGCCCAATGAGCAGTTCTTC.

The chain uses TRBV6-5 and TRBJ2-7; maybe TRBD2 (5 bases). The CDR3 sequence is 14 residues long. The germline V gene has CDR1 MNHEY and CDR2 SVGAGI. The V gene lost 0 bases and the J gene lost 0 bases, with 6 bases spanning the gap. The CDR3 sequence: CASSYSGSSYEQYF. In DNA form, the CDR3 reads TGTGCCAGCAGTTACTCGGGGAGCTCCTACGAGCAGTACTTC.

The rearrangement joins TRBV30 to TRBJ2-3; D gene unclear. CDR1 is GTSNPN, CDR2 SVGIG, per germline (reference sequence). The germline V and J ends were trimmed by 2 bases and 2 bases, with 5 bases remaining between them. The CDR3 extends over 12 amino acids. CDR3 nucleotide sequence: TGTGCCTGGAGTACAGCCACAGATACGCAGTATTTT. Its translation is CAWSTATDTQYF.

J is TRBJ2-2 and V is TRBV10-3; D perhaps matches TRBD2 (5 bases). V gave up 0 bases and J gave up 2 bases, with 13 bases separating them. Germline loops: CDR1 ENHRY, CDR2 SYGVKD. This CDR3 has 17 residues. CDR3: CAISESAGAVNTGELFF. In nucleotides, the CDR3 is TGTGCCATCAGTGAGTCCGCGGGCGCAGTTAACACCGGGGAGCTGTTTTTT.

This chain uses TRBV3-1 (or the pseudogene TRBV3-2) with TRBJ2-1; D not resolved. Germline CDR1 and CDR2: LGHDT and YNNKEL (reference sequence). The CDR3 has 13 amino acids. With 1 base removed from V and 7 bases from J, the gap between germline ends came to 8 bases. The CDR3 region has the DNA TGTGCCAGCAGCCAAGCCCTGAGGAATGAGCAGTTCTTC. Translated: CASSQALRNEQFF.

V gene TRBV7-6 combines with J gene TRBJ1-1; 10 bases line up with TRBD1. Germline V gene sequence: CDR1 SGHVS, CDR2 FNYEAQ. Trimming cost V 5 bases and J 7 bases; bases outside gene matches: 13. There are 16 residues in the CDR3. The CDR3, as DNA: TGTGCCAGCAGCGCGAGGTTAGGGACAGGGGAGTTTGAAGCTTTCTTT. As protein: CASSARLGTGEFEAFF.

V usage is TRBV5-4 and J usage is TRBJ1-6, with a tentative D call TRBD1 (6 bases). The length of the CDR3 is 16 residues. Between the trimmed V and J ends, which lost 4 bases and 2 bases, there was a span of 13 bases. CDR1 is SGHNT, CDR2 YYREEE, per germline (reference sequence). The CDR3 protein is CASSPTGTTYNSPLHF. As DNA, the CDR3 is TGTGCCAGCAGCCCGACGGGGACAACCTATAATTCACCCCTCCACTTT. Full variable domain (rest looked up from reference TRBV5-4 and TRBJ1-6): ETGVTQSPTHLIKTRGQQVTLRCSSQSGHNTVSWYQQALGQGPQFIFQYYREEENGRGNFPPRFSGLQFPNYSSELNVNALELDDSALYLCASSPTGTTYNSPLHFGNGTRLTVT.

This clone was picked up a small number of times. As DNA, the CDR3 is TGTGCCAGCAGCTTAAGGACAGGGTTGGCTTTCTTT. This translates into CASSLRTGLAFF. This rearrangement joins TRBV7-2 to TRBJ1-1, with 8 bases fitting TRBD1. CDR3 size: 12 residues. Per the germline V gene, CDR1 is SGHTA and CDR2 is FQGNSA. J gave up 11 bases and V 2 bases, and 4 bases lay outside the gene matches.

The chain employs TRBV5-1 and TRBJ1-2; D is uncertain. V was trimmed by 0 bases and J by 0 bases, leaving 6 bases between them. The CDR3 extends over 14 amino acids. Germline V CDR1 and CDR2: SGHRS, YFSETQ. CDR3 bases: TGCGCCAGCAGCTTGGACACCTCTAACTATGGCTACACCTTC. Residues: CASSLDTSNYGYTF.

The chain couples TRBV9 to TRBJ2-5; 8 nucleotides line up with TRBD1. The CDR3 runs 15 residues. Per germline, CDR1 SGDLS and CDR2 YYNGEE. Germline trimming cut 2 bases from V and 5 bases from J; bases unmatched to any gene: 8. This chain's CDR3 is CASSVQGAPGETQYF. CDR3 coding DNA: TGTGCCAGCAGCGTTCAGGGGGCGCCGGGGGAGACCCAGTACTTC.

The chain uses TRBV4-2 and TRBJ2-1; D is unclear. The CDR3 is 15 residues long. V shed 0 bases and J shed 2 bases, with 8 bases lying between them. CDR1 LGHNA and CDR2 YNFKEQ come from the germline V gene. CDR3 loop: CASSQEMSAYNEQFF. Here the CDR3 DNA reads TGTGCCAGCAGCCAAGAAATGAGTGCCTACAATGAGCAGTTCTTC.

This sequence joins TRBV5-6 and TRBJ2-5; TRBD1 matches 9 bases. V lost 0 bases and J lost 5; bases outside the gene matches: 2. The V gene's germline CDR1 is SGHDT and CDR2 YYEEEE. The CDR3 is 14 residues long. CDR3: CASSLGQGVETQYF. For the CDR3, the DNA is TGTGCCAGCAGCTTGGGACAGGGGGTTGAGACCCAGTACTTC.

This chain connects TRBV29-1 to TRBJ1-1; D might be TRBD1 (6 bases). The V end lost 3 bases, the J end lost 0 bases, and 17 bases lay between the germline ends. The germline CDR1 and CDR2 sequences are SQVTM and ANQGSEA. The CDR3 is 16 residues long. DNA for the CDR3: TGCAGCGTTGATATAGAGGGACACGAGATGAACACTGAAGCTTTCTTT. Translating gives CSVDIEGHEMNTEAFF.